A single sample is the source of the 20 T cell receptor beta chains below, sequenced in a study of human T cells and chemical hapten exposure. The time point here: patch test 2, 6 weeks after DPC sensitization. Noted treatment: therapeutic diphenylcyclopropenone sensitization with weekly scalp DPC. In TCRdb, the RACE reads were re-called with MiXCR into one record per CDR3 protein. The sample yields 69,000 or so distinct CDR3 sequences, over 9% seen once. Sequencing was performed on whole blood, taken in connection with sensitization to the hapten diphenylcyclopropenone (DPC). The receptor set was obtained from a woman aged 45 to 65 with alopecia areata. Some clones in this sample may be carry-over from other donors' samples.

The table lists this clonotype with a count of one. The V gene is TRBV11-2, the J gene TRBJ2-3, with 8 bases that match TRBD2. The V segment lost 4 bases and the J segment 5 bases; nucleotides outside the gene matches: 14. The length of the CDR3 is 17 residues. Germline CDR1 reads SGHAT; CDR2 reads FQNNGV. The CDR3 DNA reads TGTGCCAGCAGCTCTCGGAGTAGCGGGGACAAGATAGATACGCAGTATTTT. Encoded protein: CASSSRSSGDKIDTQYF.

This clonotype was detected many times. The chain links TRBV10-1 to TRBJ1-1; 10 bases line up with TRBD1. The germline gives CDR1 WNHNN, CDR2 SYGVQD (reference sequence). V dropped 4 bases and J dropped 3; count of bases not matched to a gene: 5. This CDR3 region has 15 residues. CDR3 sequence reads: CASSATGGEYTEAFF. Here the CDR3 DNA reads TGCGCCAGCAGTGCGACAGGGGGCGAGTACACTGAAGCTTTCTTT.

V is TRBV20-1 and J is TRBJ2-7, with no clear D. The V end lost 7 bases, the J end lost 0 bases, and 16 bases lay between the germline ends. CDR3 size: 14 residues. In germline, CDR1 is DFQATT, CDR2 SNEGSKA (reference sequence). CDR3 sequence (DNA): TGCAGTGTTAATAAGAACTTACCCTCCTACGAGCAGTACTTC. Protein: CSVNKNLPSYEQYF.

This clonotype was counted ten times or more. V is TRBV5-1 and J is TRBJ1-1; TRBD1 agrees at 7 bases. Looked up from germline, CDR1 is SGHRS and CDR2 is YFSETQ. This CDR3 has 15 amino acids. V shed 0 bases and J 2 bases; nucleotides not matched to a gene: 4. In DNA, the CDR3 is TGCGCCAGCAGCTTGGGGGGGACAGTTAACACTGAAGCTTTCTTT. Translating it yields CASSLGGTVNTEAFF.

The table lists this clonotype with many counts. The rearrangement uses TRBV6-4 and TRBJ2-2, with D perhaps TRBD1 (6 bases). Germline V CDR1 and CDR2: MRHNA, SNTAGT. CDR3 size: 14 residues. Between the trimmed V and J ends, which lost 4 bases and 4 bases, there was a span of 10 bases. The CDR3 DNA reads TGTGCCAGCAGTGCCGGACAGTCCACCGGGGAGCTGTTTTTT. This translates into CASSAGQSTGELFF.

This clonotype has at least ten counts. This chain connects TRBV18 to TRBJ1-1, with 8 bases lining up with TRBD1. The CDR3 is made up of 14 amino acids. Germline lookup yields CDR1 KGHSH and CDR2 LQKENI. V dropped 5 bases and J dropped 4; count of bases not matched to a gene: 6. Written as DNA, the CDR3 is TGTGCCAGCTCAGCGCCGACAGGGGTCACTGAAGCTTTCTTT. Residues: CASSAPTGVTEAFF. Full variable domain (outside the CDR3, taken from reference TRBV18 and TRBJ1-1): NAGVMQNPRHLVRRRGQEARLRCSPMKGHSHVYWYRQLPEEGLKFMVYLQKENIIDESGMPKERFSAEFPKEGPSILRIQQVVRGDSAAYFCASSAPTGVTEAFFGQGTRLTVV.

J is TRBJ1-1 and V is TRBV29-1; D is unresolved. Germline CDR1 SQVTM, CDR2 ANQGSEA. Between the trimmed V and J ends, which lost 6 bases and 1 base, there was a span of 12 bases. This CDR3 contains 13 residues. CDR3: CSVRQATNTEAFF. CDR3 nucleotides: TGCAGCGTGAGGCAGGCGACGAACACTGAAGCTTTCTTT.

V gene TRBV30 combines with J gene TRBJ2-7; 9 positions match TRBD2. The CDR3 loop spans 13 amino acids. Looked up from germline, CDR1 is GTSNPN and CDR2 is SVGIG (reference sequence). V gave up 2 bases and J gave up 6 bases; unmatched junction bases: 5. As DNA, the CDR3 is TGTGCCTGGAGTTCTAGCGGGAAGGCCGAGCAGTACTTC. It is translated as CAWSSSGKAEQYF.

In this sample, this clonotype turned up many times. The V gene is TRBV19, the J gene TRBJ1-5; possible D gene TRBD1, 6 bases. The CDR3 covers 16 residues. Germline V gives CDR1 LNHDA, CDR2 SQIVND (reference sequence). V lost 10 bases to trimming and J lost 0 bases, with 19 bases between them. CDR3 sequence reads: CATSLLEGHSNQPQHF. Here the CDR3 DNA reads TGTGCCACCTCCCTCTTGGAGGGACATAGCAATCAGCCCCAGCATTTT.

This clonotype has a count of ten or more. This chain joins TRBV6-2 or TRBV6-3 and TRBJ2-5, with D uncertain. CDR3 length: 15 amino acids. V lost 4 bases and J 5 bases, leaving 17 bases between the germline ends. Germline CDR1 MNHEY, CDR2 SVGEGT. The CDR3 nucleotides are TGTGCCAGCAGTTTAGAGGCCGCGTTGATGGAGACCCAGTACTTC. Amino acids: CASSLEAALMETQYF.

This clonotype was seen many times. This CDR3 is CASSTDYSDTQYF. The CDR3 DNA is TGTGCCAGTAGTACGGACTACTCGGATACGCAGTATTTT. The rearrangement links TRBV19 to TRBJ2-3, with a weak D call TRBD2 (6 bases). Germline V gene lookup returns CDR1 LNHDA and CDR2 SQIVND (reference sequence). V lost 4 bases to trimming and J lost 6 bases, with 11 bases between them. The CDR3 consists of 13 residues.

A few counts support this clonotype. The chain carries TRBV2 and TRBJ2-3; no clear D gene. Germline V gives CDR1 SNHLY, CDR2 FYNNEI. Trimming removed 7 bases at V and 3 bases at J, with 8 bases between. The CDR3 is 12 residues long. This CDR3 reads CASTRLTDTQYF. The DNA for the CDR3 is TGTGCCAGCACTAGATTAACAGATACGCAGTATTTT.

This clonotype was recorded at least ten times. This chain uses TRBV10-3 with TRBJ2-7; maybe TRBD2 (6 bases). The CDR3 spans 13 residues. CDR1 and CDR2 from the germline V gene are ENHRY and SYGVKD. Deletions cut 9 bases from V and 5 bases from J, with 17 bases between. The CDR3 sequence is CAIRGSERNEQYF. The CDR3 DNA reads as TGTGCCATTCGGGGGTCGGAGCGGAACGAGCAGTACTTC.

Ten or more counts support this clonotype. The genes are TRBV7-6 and TRBJ2-4; weak D call: TRBD2 (6 bases). This CDR3 contains 13 residues. Trimming cost V 5 bases and J 9 bases, with 14 bases left between them. Germline V gene sequence: CDR1 SGHVS, CDR2 FNYEAQ. The CDR3 region is CASSVSGSAIQYF. The DNA of the CDR3 is TGTGCCAGCAGCGTCTCCGGGAGCGCCATTCAGTACTTC.

This clonotype was picked up many times. V gene TRBV11-2 combines with J gene TRBJ2-7; 7 bases line up with TRBD1. This CDR3 contains 14 residues. Germline CDR1 reads SGHAT; CDR2 reads FQNNGV. The V segment lost 0 bases and the J segment 7 bases; nucleotides outside the gene matches: 6. CDR3 amino acids: CASSLEAGGREQYF. The CDR3 DNA follows: TGTGCCAGCAGCTTAGAGGCAGGGGGTAGAGAGCAGTACTTC.

The rearrangement links TRBV28 to TRBJ1-5; TRBD1 might be the D (5 bases). This CDR3 is built from 12 residues. Trimming took off 7 bases at V and 7 bases at J, with 11 bases between the two ends. Germline assignment: CDR1 MDHEN and CDR2 SYDVKM. The CDR3 DNA is TGTGCCAGCACCCTCAGGGACCAGCCCCAGCATTTT. Translated: CASTLRDQPQHF.

This clonotype was counted only a few times. The rearrangement links TRBV19 to TRBJ2-7; possible D gene TRBD1, 6 bases. The CDR3 is 13 amino acids. Germline CDR1 reads LNHDA; CDR2 reads SQIVND (reference sequence). Trimming removed 6 bases from V and 5 bases from J, with 14 bases in between. The CDR3 bases are TGTGCCAGTAGGGGACCAGGGGCACACGAGCAGTACTTC. Translated, it gives CASRGPGAHEQYF.

V and J are TRBV20-1 and TRBJ2-7, with 7 bases lining up with TRBD1. The V gene's germline CDR1 is DFQATT and CDR2 SNEGSKA (reference sequence). With V trimmed by 3 bases and J by 3 bases, 8 bases remained unmatched. CDR3 length: 14 amino acids. The CDR3 nucleotides read TGCAGTGCTAGGGGGACAGACACCCTCTACGAGCAGTACTTC. It is translated as CSARGTDTLYEQYF.

Ten or more counts support this clonotype. The chain joins TRBV29-1 to TRBJ1-2; possibly TRBD1 for D (5 bases). Trimming left V 8 bases short and J 1 base short, with 11 bases between. In germline, CDR1 is SQVTM, CDR2 ANQGSEA. This CDR3 spans 12 amino acids. The CDR3 reads CSTLTVNYGYTF. The CDR3 DNA sequence: TGCAGCACGCTGACAGTTAACTATGGCTACACCTTC.

Only a few counts were recorded for this clonotype. The genes are TRBV12-3 or TRBV12-4 and TRBJ2-3, with 11 positions matching TRBD1. With V trimmed by 6 bases and J by 6 bases, 8 bases remained unmatched. The CDR3 has 15 amino acids. CDR3 sequence reads: CASSPGTGGIDTQYF. For the CDR3, the DNA is TGTGCCAGCAGCCCCGGGACAGGGGGGATTGATACGCAGTATTTT.